A single count supports the clone carrying this T cell receptor beta chain. These data belong to a study of blood T cell repertoires in COVID-19. On the study more broadly: Acute-phase and convalescent COVID-19 samples originated in the United States, Italy and Spain. Nucleic acid was either cDNA or gDNA, and it came from T cells, B-cell-depleted T cells, or PBMCs.

Original processing methods: Using reference gene primer amplification, nucleated cell counts were estimated. Measured with immunoSEQ multiplex PCR; TCRdb has only the in-frame clones, and not every one. D and trimming were read from the DNA, whereas the V and J calls and clone size are those reported in that table. The data hold more than 250,000 clones, with around nine tenths observed a single time. All enrollees were about 18 to 100 years old and from about 25 US areas. Between the trimmed V and J ends, which lost 2 bases and 2 bases, there was a span of 17 bases. The CDR3 is 16 amino acids. Germline CDR1 is SGHNT and CDR2 is YYREEE (reference sequence).

This chain connects TRBV5-4 to TRBJ2-7; D may be TRBD1 (6 bases). Sequenced material: PBMCs or T cells enriched from blood (not recorded which). This TCR derives from a woman under 30 who had recovered from COVID-19. CDR3 protein: CASSFSRAGAPYEQYF. The CDR3 DNA sequence: TGTGCCAGCAGCTTTTCCCGCGCAGGGGCACCCTACGAGCAGTACTTC.